This T cell receptor beta chain was profiled in a study of shared clonotypes between healthy human individuals. Study findings and constraints: Sampling included only blood; tissue repertoires likely differ.

Notes on this clone: The antigen remains undetermined.

In the source study's methods: Owing to the provision of junction-only sequences devoid of quality scores by immunoSEQ, filtering differed. The table came from immunoSEQ multiplex PCR; TCRdb's copy has only in-frame clones and leaves some out. V, J and clone size are those of that table, while D and trimming were read from the DNA. Of hundreds of thousands of clones listed, around 78% were seen once; the top ten hold around 12%. Researchers drew on roughly 82 million PBMCs for genomic DNA from unsorted samples. V was cut by 4 bases and J by 3 bases, with 14 bases left in between. CDR1 and CDR2 (germline): SGHRS, YFSETQ. The CDR3 is 14 residues long.

This clonotype was obtained from a woman in her forties in good health. Some clones in this sample may be carry-over from other donors' samples. The sequenced sample was PBMCs. The chain carries TRBV5-1 and TRBJ2-7; D is possibly TRBD2 (7 bases). The CDR3 reads CASSPGQRDYEQYF. The DNA for the CDR3 is TGCGCCAGCAGCCCCGGACAGCGGGACTACGAGCAGTACTTC.